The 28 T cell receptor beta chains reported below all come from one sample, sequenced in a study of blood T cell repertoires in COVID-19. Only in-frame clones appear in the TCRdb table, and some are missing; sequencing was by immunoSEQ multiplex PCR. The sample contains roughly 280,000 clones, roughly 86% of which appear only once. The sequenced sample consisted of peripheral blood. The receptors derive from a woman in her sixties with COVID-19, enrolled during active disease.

CDR3 sequence (DNA): TGCGCCAGCAGCTTGTTGAGACAGGGGATCAACTATGGCTACACCTTC. It is translated as CASSLLRQGINYGYTF. This rearrangement joins TRBV5-1 to TRBJ1-2, with 8 bases identical to TRBD1. This CDR3 is 16 amino acids long. Germline V gives CDR1 SGHRS, CDR2 YFSETQ. V gave up 1 base and J gave up 2 bases; unmatched junction bases: 7. The whole variable domain, filled in from reference TRBV5-1 and TRBJ1-2, reads KAGVTQTPRYLIKTRGQQVTLSCSPISGHRSVSWYQQTPGQGLQFLFEYFSETQRNKGNFPGRFSGRQFSNSRSEMNVSTLELGDSALYLCASSLLRQGINYGYTFGSGTRLTVV.

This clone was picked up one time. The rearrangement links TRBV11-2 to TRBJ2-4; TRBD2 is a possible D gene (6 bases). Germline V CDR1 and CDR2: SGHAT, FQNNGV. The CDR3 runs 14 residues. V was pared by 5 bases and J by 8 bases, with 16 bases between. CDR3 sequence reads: CASSKTAGSDIQYF. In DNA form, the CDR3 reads TGTGCCAGCAGCAAGACAGCGGGCTCGGACATTCAGTACTTC.

DNA of the CDR3: TGTGCCAGCAGTCGGACTAGCGGGAGTCTGGCCAAAAACATTCAGTACTTC. Translating gives CASSRTSGSLAKNIQYF. The V call is TRBV7-2, the J call TRBJ2-4, with TRBD2 identical over 13 bases. CDR3 length: 17 residues. V shed 6 bases, J shed 1 base, and the junction held 6 bases outside the gene matches. The germline CDR1 and CDR2 sequences are SGHTA and FQGNSA.

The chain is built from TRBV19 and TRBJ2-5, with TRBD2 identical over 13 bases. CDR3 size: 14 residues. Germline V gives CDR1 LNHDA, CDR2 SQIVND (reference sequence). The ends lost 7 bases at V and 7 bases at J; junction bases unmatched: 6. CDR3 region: CASTGTSGTGTQYF. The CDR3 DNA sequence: TGTGCCAGTACCGGGACTAGCGGGACTGGGACCCAGTACTTC.

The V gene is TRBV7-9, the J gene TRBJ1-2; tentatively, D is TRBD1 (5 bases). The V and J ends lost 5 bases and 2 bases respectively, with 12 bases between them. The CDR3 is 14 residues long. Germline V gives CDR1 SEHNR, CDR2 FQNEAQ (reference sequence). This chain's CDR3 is CASSRQSENYGYTF. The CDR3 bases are TGTGCCAGCAGCCGACAGAGCGAAAACTATGGCTACACCTTC.

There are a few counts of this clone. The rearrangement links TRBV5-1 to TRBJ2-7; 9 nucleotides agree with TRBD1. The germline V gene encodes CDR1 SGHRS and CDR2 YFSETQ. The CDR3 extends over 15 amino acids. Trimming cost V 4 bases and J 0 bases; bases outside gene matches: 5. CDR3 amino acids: CASSQGQGHSYEQYF. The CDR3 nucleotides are TGCGCCAGCAGCCAGGGACAGGGACACTCCTACGAGCAGTACTTC.

The CDR3 region is CASSPLEIQGSNEQFF. CDR3 nucleotides: TGTGCCAGCTCACCCCTAGAAATCCAGGGGAGCAATGAGCAGTTCTTC. The rearrangement joins TRBV18 to TRBJ2-1; possibly TRBD1 for D (6 bases). The CDR3 consists of 16 residues. V lost 3 bases and J lost 6, with 18 bases in between. Germline CDR1 reads KGHSH; CDR2 reads LQKENI.

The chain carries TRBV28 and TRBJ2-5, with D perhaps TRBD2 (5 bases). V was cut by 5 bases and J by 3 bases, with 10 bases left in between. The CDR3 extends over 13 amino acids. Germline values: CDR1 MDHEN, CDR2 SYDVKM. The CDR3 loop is CASSRRGEETQYF. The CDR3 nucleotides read TGTGCCAGCAGTCGTCGGGGTGAAGAGACCCAGTACTTC.

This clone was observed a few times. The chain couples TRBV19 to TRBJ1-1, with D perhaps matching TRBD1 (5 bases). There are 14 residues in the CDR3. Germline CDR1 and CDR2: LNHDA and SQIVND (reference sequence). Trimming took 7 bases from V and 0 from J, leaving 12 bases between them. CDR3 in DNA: TGTGCCAGTACCCCGACAGTAATGAACACTGAAGCTTTCTTT. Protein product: CASTPTVMNTEAFF.

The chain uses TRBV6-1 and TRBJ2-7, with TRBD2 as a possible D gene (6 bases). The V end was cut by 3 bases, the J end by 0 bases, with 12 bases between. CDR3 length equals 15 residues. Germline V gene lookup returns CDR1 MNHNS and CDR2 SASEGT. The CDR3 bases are TGTGCCAGCAGTGATACCGGGAGAATCTCCTACGAGCAGTACTTC. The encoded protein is CASSDTGRISYEQYF.

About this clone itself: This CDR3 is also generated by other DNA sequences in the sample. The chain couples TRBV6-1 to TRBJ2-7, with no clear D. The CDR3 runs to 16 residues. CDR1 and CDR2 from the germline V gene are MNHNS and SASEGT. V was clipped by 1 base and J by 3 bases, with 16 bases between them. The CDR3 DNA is TGTGCCAGCAGTGAAGAGATGTCAGCGATATACTACGAGCAGTACTTC. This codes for CASSEEMSAIYYEQYF.

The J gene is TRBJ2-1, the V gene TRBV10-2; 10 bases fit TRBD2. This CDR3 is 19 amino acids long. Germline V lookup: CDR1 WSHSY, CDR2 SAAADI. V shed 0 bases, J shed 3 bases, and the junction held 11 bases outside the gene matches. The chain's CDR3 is CASSESPSGSLRLYNEQFF. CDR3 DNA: TGCGCCAGCAGTGAGTCCCCTAGCGGGAGTTTGCGCCTCTACAATGAGCAGTTCTTC.

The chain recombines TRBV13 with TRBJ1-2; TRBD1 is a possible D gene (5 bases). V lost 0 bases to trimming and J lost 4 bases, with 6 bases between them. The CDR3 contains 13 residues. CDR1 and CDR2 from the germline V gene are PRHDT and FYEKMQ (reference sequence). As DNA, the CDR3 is TGTGCCAGCAGCTTAGGCAGGGCCTATGGCTACACCTTC. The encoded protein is CASSLGRAYGYTF.

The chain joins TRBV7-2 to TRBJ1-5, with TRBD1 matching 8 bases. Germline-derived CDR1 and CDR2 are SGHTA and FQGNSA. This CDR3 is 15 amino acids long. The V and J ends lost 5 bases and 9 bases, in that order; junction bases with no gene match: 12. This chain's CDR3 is CASSIRDRYGRPQHF. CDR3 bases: TGTGCCAGCAGCATTCGGGACAGGTATGGTCGGCCCCAGCATTTT.

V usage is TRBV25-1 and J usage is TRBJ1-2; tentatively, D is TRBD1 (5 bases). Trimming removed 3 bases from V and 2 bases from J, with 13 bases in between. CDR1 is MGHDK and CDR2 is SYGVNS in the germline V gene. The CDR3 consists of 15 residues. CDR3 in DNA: TGTGCCAGCAGTGACCGGGGGATAATGAACTATGGCTACACCTTC. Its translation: CASSDRGIMNYGYTF.

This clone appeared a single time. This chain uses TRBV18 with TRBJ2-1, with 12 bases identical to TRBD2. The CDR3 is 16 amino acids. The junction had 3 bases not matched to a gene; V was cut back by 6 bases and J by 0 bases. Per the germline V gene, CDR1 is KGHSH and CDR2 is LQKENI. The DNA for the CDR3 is TGTGCCAGCTCCCGACTAGCGGGGGACTCCTACAATGAGCAGTTCTTC. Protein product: CASSRLAGDSYNEQFF.

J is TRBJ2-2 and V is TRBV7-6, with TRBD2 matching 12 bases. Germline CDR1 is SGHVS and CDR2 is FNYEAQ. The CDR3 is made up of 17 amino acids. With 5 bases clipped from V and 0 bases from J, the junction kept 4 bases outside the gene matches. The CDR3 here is CASSKTSGRTNTGELFF. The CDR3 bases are TGTGCCAGCAGCAAAACTAGCGGGAGGACGAACACCGGGGAGCTGTTTTTT.

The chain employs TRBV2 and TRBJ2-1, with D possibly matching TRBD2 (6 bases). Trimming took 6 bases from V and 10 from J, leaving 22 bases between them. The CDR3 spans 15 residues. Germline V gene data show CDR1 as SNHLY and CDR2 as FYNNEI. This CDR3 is CASRAIQTSFGEQFF. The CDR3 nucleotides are TGTGCCAGCAGGGCGATACAGACTAGTTTTGGGGAGCAGTTCTTC.

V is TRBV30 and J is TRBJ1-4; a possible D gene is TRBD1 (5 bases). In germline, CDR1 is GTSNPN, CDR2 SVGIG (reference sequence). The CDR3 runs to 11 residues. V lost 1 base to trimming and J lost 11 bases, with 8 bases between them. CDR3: CAWSGAGKLFF. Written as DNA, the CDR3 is TGTGCCTGGAGTGGGGCAGGGAAACTGTTTTTT. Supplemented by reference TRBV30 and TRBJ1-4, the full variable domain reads SQTIHQWPATLVQPVGSPLSLECTVEGTSNPNLYWYRQAAGRGLQLLFYSVGIGQISSEVPQNLSASRPQDRQFILSSKKLLLSDSGFYLCAWSGAGKLFFGSGTQLSVL.

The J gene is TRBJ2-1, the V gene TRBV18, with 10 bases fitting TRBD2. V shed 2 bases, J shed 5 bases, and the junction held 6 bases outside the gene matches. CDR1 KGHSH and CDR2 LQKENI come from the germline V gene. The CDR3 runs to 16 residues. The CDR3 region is CASSPLAGGFNNEQFF. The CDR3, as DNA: TGTGCCAGCTCACCATTAGCGGGAGGATTCAACAATGAGCAGTTCTTC. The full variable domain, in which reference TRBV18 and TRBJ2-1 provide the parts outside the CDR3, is NAGVMQNPRHLVRRRGQEARLRCSPMKGHSHVYWYRQLPEEGLKFMVYLQKENIIDESGMPKERFSAEFPKEGPSILRIQQVVRGDSAAYFCASSPLAGGFNNEQFFGPGTRLTVL.

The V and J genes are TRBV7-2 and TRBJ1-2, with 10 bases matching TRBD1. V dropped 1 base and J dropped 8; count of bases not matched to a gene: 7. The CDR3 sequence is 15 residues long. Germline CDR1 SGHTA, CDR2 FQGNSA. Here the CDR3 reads CASSLEPRDRGGYTF. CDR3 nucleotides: TGTGCCAGCAGCTTAGAGCCCCGGGACAGGGGCGGCTACACCTTC.

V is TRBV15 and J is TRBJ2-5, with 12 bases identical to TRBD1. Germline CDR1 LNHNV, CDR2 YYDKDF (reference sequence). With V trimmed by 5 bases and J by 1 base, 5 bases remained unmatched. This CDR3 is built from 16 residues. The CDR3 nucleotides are TGTGCCACCAGCGTCGGGACAGGGGGCCTCCAAGAGACCCAGTACTTC. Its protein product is CATSVGTGGLQETQYF.

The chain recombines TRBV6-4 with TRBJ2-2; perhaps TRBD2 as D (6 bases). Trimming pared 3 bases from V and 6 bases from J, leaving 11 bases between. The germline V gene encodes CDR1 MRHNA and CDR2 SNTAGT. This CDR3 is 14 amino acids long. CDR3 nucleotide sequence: TGTGCCAGCAGTGAGGCGGGATCCTCCGGGGAGCTGTTTTTT. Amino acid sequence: CASSEAGSSGELFF.

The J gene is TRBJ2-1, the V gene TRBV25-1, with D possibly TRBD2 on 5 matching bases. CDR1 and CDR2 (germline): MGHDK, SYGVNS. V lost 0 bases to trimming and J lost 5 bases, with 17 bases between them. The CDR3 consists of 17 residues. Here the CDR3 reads CASSEYGVRAEDNEQFF. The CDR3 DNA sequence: TGTGCCAGCAGTGAATATGGGGTGCGGGCGGAGGACAATGAGCAGTTCTTC.

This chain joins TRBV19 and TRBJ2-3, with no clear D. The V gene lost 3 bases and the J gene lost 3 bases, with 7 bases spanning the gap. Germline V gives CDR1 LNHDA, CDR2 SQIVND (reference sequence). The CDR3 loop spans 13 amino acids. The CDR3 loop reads CASSMLRTDTQYF. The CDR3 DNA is TGTGCCAGTAGTATGTTGAGGACAGATACGCAGTATTTT.

CDR3 region: CATRMGQVEDEAFF. For the CDR3, the DNA is TGTGCCACCAGAATGGGGCAGGTTGAGGATGAAGCTTTCTTT. The chain has TRBV19 and TRBJ1-1; tentative D call: TRBD1 (5 bases). The length of the CDR3 is 14 residues. Germline V gene sequence: CDR1 LNHDA, CDR2 SQIVND (reference sequence). V lost 10 bases, J lost 7 bases, and 22 bases lay in between.

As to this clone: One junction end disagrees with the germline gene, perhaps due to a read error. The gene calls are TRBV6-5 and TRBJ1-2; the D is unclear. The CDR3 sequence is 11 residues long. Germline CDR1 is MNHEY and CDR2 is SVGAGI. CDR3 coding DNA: TGTGCCAGCAGTTATCGGAGCGGCTACATCTTC. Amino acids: CASSYRSGYIF.

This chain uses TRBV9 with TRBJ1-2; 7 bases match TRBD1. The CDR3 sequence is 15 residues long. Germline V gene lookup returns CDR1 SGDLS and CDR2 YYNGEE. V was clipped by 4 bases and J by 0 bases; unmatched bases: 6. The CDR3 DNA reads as TGTGCCAGCAGCCCAATGACAGGGACTAACTATGGCTACACCTTC. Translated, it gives CASSPMTGTNYGYTF. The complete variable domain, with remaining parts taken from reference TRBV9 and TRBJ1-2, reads DSGVTQTPKHLITATGQRVTLRCSPRSGDLSVYWYQQSLDQGLQFLIQYYNGEERAKGNILERFSAQQFPDLHSELNLSSLELGDSALYFCASSPMTGTNYGYTFGSGTRLTVV.